This T cell receptor beta chain was recorded in a study of OX40 agonist ivuxolimab in advanced cancers. Study-wide context: The costimulatory receptor OX40 (CD134) was targeted by ivuxolimab, a fully human IgG2 agonistic monoclonal antibody. Peripheral TCRbeta sequencing aimed to test whether ivuxolimab altered TCR sequence diversity and caused clonal T-cell expansion. Among the roughly 50 dose-escalation patients, some 20 had hepatocellular carcinoma, roughly 15 melanoma, 9 renal cell carcinoma and 9 head and neck cancer. Partial responses occurred in three dose-escalation patients, of whom one had hepatocellular carcinoma and two had cutaneous melanoma. The dose-escalation cohort was about 83% male with a mean age of around 64 years, ranging from roughly 23 to 90. Patients were allowed to have had prior anti-PD-1, anti-PD-L1 or anti-CTLA-4 therapy, and around 37% of the dose-escalation patients had previously received checkpoint inhibitors. Intravenous ivuxolimab was administered to patients every 2 weeks at six dose levels: 0.01, 0.1, 0.3, 1.5, 3 and 10 mg/kg. The paper describes the monotherapy dose-escalation part (N = 52 patients) of the phase I trial of ivuxolimab.

Genomic DNA was isolated from the sorted cells so that the TCRbeta CDR3 region could be sequenced. The immunoSEQ Assay was used for sequencing of TCRbeta CDR3 regions. TCRdb carries this immuneACCESS record with in-frame sequences only. Its versions omit some clonotypes, under half of them owing to an unresolved V gene in the studies checked, with the rest unexplained. Counted in this sample were 65,000 to 80,000 clones; around 82% of them appeared once. The ten largest clones represent over 2% of the sample. CDR1 is given as PRHDT and CDR2 as FYEKMQ, both from the germline V gene (reference sequence). A distance of 9 bases separates the germline ends of V and J, which lose 3 bases and 1 base respectively. The CDR3 has 14 amino acids, counting the end cysteine and phenylalanine. CDR3 DNA only is kept here, 42 bases in frame from base 1. Points the paper makes about the study in general: Clonal expansion of both CD4+ and CD8+ blood T cells was observed from baseline to week 6 at doses 0.1 to 3.0 mg/kg. In the 0.1-3.0 mg/kg groups, partial responders had among the lowest normalized peripheral clonal expansion, particularly in CD8+ T cells. Antigen specificity was not determined for the clonally expanded peripheral T cells. After ivuxolimab, CD8+ T cells had more expanded clones than CD4+ T cells on average. Low levels of normalized T-cell clonal expansion were also seen in some patients who did not respond.

The trial excluded patients who had a history of autoimmune disease or who were on systemic immunosuppression. Peripheral blood for TCR sequencing was drawn from every dose cohort at baseline, at cycle 4 day 1 and at cycle 7 day 1. The samples were taken from a phase I, first-in-human, multicenter, open-label dose-escalation trial of ivuxolimab. Adults with locally advanced or metastatic melanoma, renal cell carcinoma, hepatocellular carcinoma or head and neck squamous cell carcinoma were enrolled in the trial. Before TCR sequencing, CD4+ and CD8+ T cells were separately sorted from peripheral blood. Concerning this clone: Its antigen has not been determined. There are no base qualities to consult, and no much larger clone falls within one base.

The input for sequencing was CD4+ or CD8+ T cells sorted from blood, taken in a trial of the OX40 agonist ivuxolimab. Recombination linked TRBV13 to TRBJ1-1; the D region possibly corresponds to TRBD1 (5 bases align). The sequence derives from an adult with an advanced solid tumor such as melanoma, head and neck, liver or kidney cancer. The DNA sequence is TGTGCCAGCAGCTTGTGGGGCGCGAACACTGAAGCTTTCTTT. It translates as CASSLWGANTEAFF.